This T cell receptor beta chain was found in a study of cytomegalovirus exposure and HLA in healthy donors. V lost 2 bases to trimming and J lost 6 bases; unmatched junction nucleotides: 5. From germline, CDR1 is KGHSH and CDR2 LQKENI. This CDR3 spans 14 amino acids. The PCR made use of 60 Vbeta and 13 Jbeta primers. Authors' analysis steps: The count from a later analysis was 65 million to 90 million unique TCR beta chains, some 12 million of them shared. Measured with immunoSEQ multiplex PCR; TCRdb has only the in-frame clones, and not every one. From that table come the V and J calls and clone size; the DNA was used to work out D and trimming. The ten top clones account for less than 0.9%, within a sample of 150,000 to 250,000 clones. Whole-study results and caveats: Researchers catalogued approximately 160 TCR beta chains as cytomegalovirus-associated. Later, TCR association rates were found to vary by HLA locus, highest for DRB1 and lowest for HLA-C. Previously analyzed data showed that most TCR beta V segments were productive at a frequency of about 90% or about 30%.

Comment on this clone: What it binds is unknown.

The chain recombines TRBV18 with TRBJ1-2; TRBD1 matches 8 bases. Sequenced: PBMCs. The source of this sequence is a boy aged 5-17 years in good health and CMV-seronegative. CDR3 sequence reads: CASSPADRANGYTF. DNA for the CDR3: TGTGCCAGCTCACCAGCGGACAGGGCAAATGGCTACACCTTC.